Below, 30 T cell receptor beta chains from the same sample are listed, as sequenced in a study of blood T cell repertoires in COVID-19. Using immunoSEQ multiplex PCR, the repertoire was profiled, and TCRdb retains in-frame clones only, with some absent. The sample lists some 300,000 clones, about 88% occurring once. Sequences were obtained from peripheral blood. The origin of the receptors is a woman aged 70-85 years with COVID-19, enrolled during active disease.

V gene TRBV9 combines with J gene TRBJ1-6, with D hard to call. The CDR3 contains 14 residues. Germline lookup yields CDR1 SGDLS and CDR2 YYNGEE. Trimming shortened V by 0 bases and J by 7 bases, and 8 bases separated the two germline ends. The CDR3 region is CASSVGGANSPLHF. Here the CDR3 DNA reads TGTGCCAGCAGCGTAGGCGGAGCCAATTCACCCCTCCACTTT. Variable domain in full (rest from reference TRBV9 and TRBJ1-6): DSGVTQTPKHLITATGQRVTLRCSPRSGDLSVYWYQQSLDQGLQFLIQYYNGEERAKGNILERFSAQQFPDLHSELNLSSLELGDSALYFCASSVGGANSPLHFGNGTRLTVT.

As DNA, the CDR3 is TGTGCCAGCAGTTGGGACACAAGAGGTACGCAGTATTTT. Its protein product is CASSWDTRGTQYF. This chain connects TRBV9 to TRBJ2-3, with D perhaps TRBD1 (6 bases). CDR3 size: 13 residues. From germline, CDR1 is SGDLS and CDR2 YYNGEE. The V end lost 5 bases, the J end lost 8 bases, and 15 bases lay between the germline ends.

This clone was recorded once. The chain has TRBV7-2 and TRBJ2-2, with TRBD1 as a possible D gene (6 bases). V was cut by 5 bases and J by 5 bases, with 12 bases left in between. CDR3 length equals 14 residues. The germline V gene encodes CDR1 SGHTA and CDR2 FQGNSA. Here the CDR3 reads CASSPWTATGELFF. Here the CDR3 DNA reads TGTGCCAGCAGCCCTTGGACAGCGACCGGGGAGCTGTTTTTT.

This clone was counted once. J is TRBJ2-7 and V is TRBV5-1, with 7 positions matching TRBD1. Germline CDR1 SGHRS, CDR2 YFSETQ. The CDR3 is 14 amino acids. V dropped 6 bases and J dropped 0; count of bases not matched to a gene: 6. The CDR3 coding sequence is TGCGCCAGCAAACCGGACAGGTTCTCCTACGAGCAGTACTTC. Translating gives CASKPDRFSYEQYF.

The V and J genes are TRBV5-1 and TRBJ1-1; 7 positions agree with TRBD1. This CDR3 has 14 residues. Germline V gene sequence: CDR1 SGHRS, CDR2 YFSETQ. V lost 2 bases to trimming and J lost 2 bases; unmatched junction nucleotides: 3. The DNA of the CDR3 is TGCGCCAGCAGCTTCCGGGACAGCAACACTGAAGCTTTCTTT. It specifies CASSFRDSNTEAFF. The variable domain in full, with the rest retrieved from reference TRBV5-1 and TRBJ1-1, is KAGVTQTPRYLIKTRGQQVTLSCSPISGHRSVSWYQQTPGQGLQFLFEYFSETQRNKGNFPGRFSGRQFSNSRSEMNVSTLELGDSALYLCASSFRDSNTEAFFGQGTRLTVV.

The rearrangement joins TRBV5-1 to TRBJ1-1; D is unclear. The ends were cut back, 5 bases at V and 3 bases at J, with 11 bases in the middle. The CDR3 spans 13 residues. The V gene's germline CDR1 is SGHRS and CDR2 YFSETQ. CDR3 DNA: TGCGCCAGCAGATTTGCCGGGGACACTGAAGCTTTCTTT. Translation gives CASRFAGDTEAFF.

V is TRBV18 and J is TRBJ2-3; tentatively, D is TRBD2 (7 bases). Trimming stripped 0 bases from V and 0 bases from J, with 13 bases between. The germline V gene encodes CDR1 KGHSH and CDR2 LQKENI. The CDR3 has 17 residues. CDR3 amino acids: CASSPPRGGHSTDTQYF. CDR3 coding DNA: TGTGCCAGCTCACCACCGAGGGGGGGACATAGCACAGATACGCAGTATTTT.

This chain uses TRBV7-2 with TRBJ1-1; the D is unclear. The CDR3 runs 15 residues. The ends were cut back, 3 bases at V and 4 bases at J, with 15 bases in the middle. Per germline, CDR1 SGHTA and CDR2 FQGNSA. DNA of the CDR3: TGTGCCAGCAGCTTTACTGGGGTTAGCGGCACTGAAGCTTTCTTT. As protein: CASSFTGVSGTEAFF.

The CDR3 sequence: CSVEVNRGTGELFF. CDR3 sequence (DNA): TGCAGCGTTGAAGTTAACAGGGGAACCGGGGAGCTGTTTTTT. The genes are TRBV29-1 and TRBJ2-2, with 7 bases fitting TRBD1. Germline trimming cut 1 base from V and 5 bases from J; bases unmatched to any gene: 4. The CDR3 extends over 14 amino acids. CDR1 is SQVTM and CDR2 is ANQGSEA in the germline V gene.

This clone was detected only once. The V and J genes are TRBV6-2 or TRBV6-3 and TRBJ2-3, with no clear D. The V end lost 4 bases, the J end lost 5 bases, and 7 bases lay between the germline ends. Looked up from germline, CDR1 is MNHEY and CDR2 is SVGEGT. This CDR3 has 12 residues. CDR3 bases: TGTGCCAGCAGTTCCCGGTTAGATACGCAGTATTTT. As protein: CASSSRLDTQYF.

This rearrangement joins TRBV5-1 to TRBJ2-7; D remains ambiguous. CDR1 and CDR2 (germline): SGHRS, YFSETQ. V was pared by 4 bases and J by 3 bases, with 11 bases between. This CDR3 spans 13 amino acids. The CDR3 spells CASSIGGLYEQYF. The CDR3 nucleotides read TGCGCCAGCAGCATCGGTGGTCTCTACGAGCAGTACTTC.

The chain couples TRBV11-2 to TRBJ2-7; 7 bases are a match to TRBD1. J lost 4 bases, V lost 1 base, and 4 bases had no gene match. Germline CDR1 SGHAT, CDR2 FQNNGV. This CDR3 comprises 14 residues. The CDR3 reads CASSLVRGRYEQYF. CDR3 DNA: TGTGCCAGCAGCTTAGTAAGGGGGCGGTACGAGCAGTACTTC. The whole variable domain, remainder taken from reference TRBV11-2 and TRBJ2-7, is EAGVAQSPRYKIIEKRQSVAFWCNPISGHATLYWYQQILGQGPKLLIQFQNNGVVDDSQLPKDRFSAERLKGVDSTLKIQPAKLEDSAVYLCASSLVRGRYEQYFGPGTRLTVT.

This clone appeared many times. This CDR3 reads CASSAESGGGTDTQYF. DNA for the CDR3: TGTGCCAGCAGCGCAGAAAGCGGGGGGGGCACAGATACGCAGTATTTT. J is TRBJ2-3 and V is TRBV9, with 10 bases fitting TRBD2. Germline V gives CDR1 SGDLS, CDR2 YYNGEE. Trimming cost V 3 bases and J 1 base; bases outside gene matches: 5. CDR3 size: 16 residues.

The CDR3 DNA is TGTGCCAGCACGGGGGGTAGGATTCAAGAGACCCAGTACTTC. Protein: CASTGGRIQETQYF. The chain recombines TRBV2 with TRBJ2-5; TRBD2 aligns across 7 bases. The germline V gene has CDR1 SNHLY and CDR2 FYNNEI. The CDR3 extends over 14 amino acids. The V gene end was trimmed by 7 bases and the J gene end by 2 bases; junction bases not matched to a gene: 7.

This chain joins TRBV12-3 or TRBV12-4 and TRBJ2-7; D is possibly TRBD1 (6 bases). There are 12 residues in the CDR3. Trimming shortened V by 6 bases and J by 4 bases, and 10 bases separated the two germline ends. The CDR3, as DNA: TGTGCCAGCAGCAGGACAGCTTACGAGCAGTACTTC. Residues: CASSRTAYEQYF.

CDR3 sequence reads: CASSSQVNTEAFF. DNA of the CDR3: TGTGCCAGCAGCTCTCAGGTGAACACTGAAGCTTTCTTT. The chain has TRBV7-9 and TRBJ1-1; no firm D call. Germline CDR1 reads SEHNR; CDR2 reads FQNEAQ (reference sequence). The CDR3 extends over 13 amino acids. The ends were cut back, 4 bases at V and 0 bases at J, with 6 bases in the middle.

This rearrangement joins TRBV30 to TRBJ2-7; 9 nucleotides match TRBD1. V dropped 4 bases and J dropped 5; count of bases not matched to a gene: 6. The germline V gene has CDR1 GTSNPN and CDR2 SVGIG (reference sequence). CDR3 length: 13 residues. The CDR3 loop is CAWTGQGRHEQYF. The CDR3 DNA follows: TGTGCCTGGACTGGACAGGGGAGACACGAGCAGTACTTC.

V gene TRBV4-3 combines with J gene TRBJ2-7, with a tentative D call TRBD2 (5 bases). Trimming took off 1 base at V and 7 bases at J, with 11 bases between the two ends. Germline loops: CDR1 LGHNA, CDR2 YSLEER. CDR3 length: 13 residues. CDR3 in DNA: TGCGCCAGCAGCCAAGTTGACGGCGGGGAGCAGTACTTC. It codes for CASSQVDGGEQYF.

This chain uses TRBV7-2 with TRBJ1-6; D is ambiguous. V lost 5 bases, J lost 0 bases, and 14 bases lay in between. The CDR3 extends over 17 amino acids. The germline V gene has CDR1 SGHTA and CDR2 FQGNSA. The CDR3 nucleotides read TGTGCCAGCAGCCTATCGGTCCGGGGCTCCTATAATTCACCCCTCCACTTT. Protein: CASSLSVRGSYNSPLHF.

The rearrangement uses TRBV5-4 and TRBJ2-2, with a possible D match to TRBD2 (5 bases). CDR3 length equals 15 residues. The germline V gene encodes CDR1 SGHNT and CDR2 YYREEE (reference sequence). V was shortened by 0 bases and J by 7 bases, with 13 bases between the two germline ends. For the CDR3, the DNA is TGTGCCAGCAGCTTGGTGTTTCGGGGTAACGGGGAGCTGTTTTTT. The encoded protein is CASSLVFRGNGELFF.

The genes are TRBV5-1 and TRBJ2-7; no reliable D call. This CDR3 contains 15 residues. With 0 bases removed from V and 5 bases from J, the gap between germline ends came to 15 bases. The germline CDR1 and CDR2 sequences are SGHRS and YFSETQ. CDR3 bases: TGCGCCAGCAGCTTGGCCCCACGGGTGAACGACGAGCAGTACTTC. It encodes CASSLAPRVNDEQYF.

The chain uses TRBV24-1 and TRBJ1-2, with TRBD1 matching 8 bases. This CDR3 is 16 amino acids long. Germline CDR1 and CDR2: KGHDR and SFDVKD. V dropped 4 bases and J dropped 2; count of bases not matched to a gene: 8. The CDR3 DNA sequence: TGTGCCACCAGTGACCCAACCAGGGGGCCCAACTATGGCTACACCTTC. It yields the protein CATSDPTRGPNYGYTF.

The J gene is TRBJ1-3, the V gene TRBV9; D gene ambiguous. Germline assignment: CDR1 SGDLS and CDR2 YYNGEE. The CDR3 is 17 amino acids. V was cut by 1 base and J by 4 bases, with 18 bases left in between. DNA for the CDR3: TGTGCCAGCAGCGTAAGAGGGCTATCCGAGGCGGGAAACACCATATATTTT. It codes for CASSVRGLSEAGNTIYF.

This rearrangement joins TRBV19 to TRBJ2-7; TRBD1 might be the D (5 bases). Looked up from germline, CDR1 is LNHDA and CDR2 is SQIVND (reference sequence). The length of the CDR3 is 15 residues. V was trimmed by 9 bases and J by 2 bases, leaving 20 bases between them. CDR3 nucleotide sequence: TGTGCCAGCAACTTCAACGCGGACACGACCTACGAGCAGTACTTC. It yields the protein CASNFNADTTYEQYF.

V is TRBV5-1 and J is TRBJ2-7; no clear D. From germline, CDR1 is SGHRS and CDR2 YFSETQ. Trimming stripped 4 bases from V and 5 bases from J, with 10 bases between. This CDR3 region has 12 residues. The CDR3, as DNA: TGCGCCAGCAGCCCAGGCCCCCACGAGCAGTACTTC. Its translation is CASSPGPHEQYF.

This CDR3 reads CASSLERGGFNEQFF. The DNA for the CDR3 is TGTGCCAGCAGCTTAGAACGGGGGGGCTTCAATGAGCAGTTCTTC. V is TRBV7-3 and J is TRBJ2-1, with 8 bases that match TRBD2. After removal of 2 bases from V and 6 bases from J, the junction contained 6 bases not matched to a gene. Germline-derived CDR1 and CDR2 are SGHTA and FQGTGA. CDR3 length: 15 amino acids. The whole variable domain, filled in from reference TRBV7-3 and TRBJ2-1, reads GAGVSQTPSNKVTEKGKYVELRCDPISGHTALYWYRQSLGQGPEFLIYFQGTGAADDSGLPNDRFFAVRPEGSVSTLKIQRTERGDSAVYLCASSLERGGFNEQFFGPGTRLTVL.

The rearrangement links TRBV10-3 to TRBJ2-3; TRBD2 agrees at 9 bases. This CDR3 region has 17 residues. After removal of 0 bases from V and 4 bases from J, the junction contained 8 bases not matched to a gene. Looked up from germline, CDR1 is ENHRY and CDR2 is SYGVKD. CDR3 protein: CAISESASAGGSDTQYF. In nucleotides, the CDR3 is TGTGCCATCAGTGAGTCGGCCTCGGCGGGGGGGTCAGATACGCAGTATTTT.

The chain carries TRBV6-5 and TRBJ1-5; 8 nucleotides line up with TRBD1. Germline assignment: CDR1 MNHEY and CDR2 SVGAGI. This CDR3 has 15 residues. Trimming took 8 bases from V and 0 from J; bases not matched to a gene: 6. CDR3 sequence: CASSLDRDSNQPQHF. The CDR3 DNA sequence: TGTGCCAGCTCCCTGGACAGGGATAGCAATCAGCCCCAGCATTTT.

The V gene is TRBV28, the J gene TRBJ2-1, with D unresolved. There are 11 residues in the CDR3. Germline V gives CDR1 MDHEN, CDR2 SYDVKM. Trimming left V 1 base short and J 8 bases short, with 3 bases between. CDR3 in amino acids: CASSLSYEQFF. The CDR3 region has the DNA TGTGCCAGCAGTTTATCCTATGAGCAGTTCTTC.

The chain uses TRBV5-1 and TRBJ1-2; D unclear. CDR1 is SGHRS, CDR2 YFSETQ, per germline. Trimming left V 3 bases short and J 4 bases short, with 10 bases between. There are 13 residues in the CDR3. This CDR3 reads CASSSSTSYGYTF. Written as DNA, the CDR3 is TGCGCCAGCAGCTCTTCGACAAGCTATGGCTACACCTTC.